The rows below give T cell receptor beta chains drawn from one sample of a study of CD8 T cells in ankylosing spondylitis. TCRdb reprocessed the 5' RACE reads via MiXCR and lists one record per CDR3 protein. This table holds about 340,000 distinct CDR3 sequences, 14% to 15% found once. Sequenced sample: blood, either unsorted or a sorted T cell fraction (not recorded which). All receptors derive from a male donor with ankylosing spondylitis or in good health (not recorded which). The CDR3 runs from the conserved cysteine through the conserved F or W. The D gene is left open where the match is weak. Rows may omit the clone size; those that give it use once, few, many or a size class.

v_call	cdr3_length	clone_size	d_call	j_call	cdr3_aa	cdr3_nt
TRBV3-1	15	many	-	TRBJ1-2	CASSQFTQGTHGYTF	TGTGCCAGCAGCCAATTCACCCAGGGGACGCATGGCTACACCTTC
TRBV12-3/TRBV12-4	15	few	TRBD2	TRBJ2-7	CASRSGTSKTYEQYF	TGTGCCAGCAGATCCGGGACTAGCAAAACCTACGAGCAGTACTTC
TRBV18	14	-	-	TRBJ2-4	CASSPSGAKNIQYF	TGTGCCAGCTCACCGTCCGGAGCCAAAAACATTCAGTACTTC
TRBV18	16	-	TRBD1	TRBJ1-1	CASSSRDRPRGTEAFF	TGTGCCAGCTCATCCCGGGACAGGCCGAGGGGGACTGAAGCTTTCTTT
TRBV24-1	11	few	-	TRBJ2-1	CATSERNEQFF	TGTGCCACCAGTGAAAGGAATGAGCAGTTCTTC
TRBV5-6	14	-	TRBD2	TRBJ2-7	CASWDGGNSYEQYF	TGTGCCAGCTGGGACGGGGGGAACTCCTACGAGCAGTACTTC
TRBV5-1	15	-	-	TRBJ1-3	CASSQTGPTRDTIYF	TGCGCCAGCAGTCAAACCGGGCCCACGAGGGACACCATATATTTT
TRBV4-1	13	-	-	TRBJ1-2	CASSQDMAYGYTF	TGCGCCAGCAGCCAAGATATGGCCTATGGCTACACCTTC
TRBV20-1	12	-	-	TRBJ2-1	CSARASSLEQFF	TGCAGTGCTAGAGCTAGTAGCCTGGAGCAGTTCTTC
TRBV10-3	16	few	TRBD2	TRBJ2-2	CAISDSGGEITGELFF	TGTGCCATCAGTGACTCGGGAGGAGAAATCACCGGGGAGCTGTTTTTT
TRBV5-6	16	-	-	TRBJ1-6	CASSLALSSYNSPLHF	TGTGCCAGCAGCTTGGCACTGAGCTCCTATAATTCACCCCTCCACTTT
TRBV27	13	-	-	TRBJ1-1	CASSSLGETEAFF	TGTGCCAGCAGTTCCCTCGGCGAAACTGAAGCTTTCTTT
TRBV30	12	few	TRBD1	TRBJ1-2	CAGDRGNYGYTF	TGTGCGGGGGACAGGGGTAACTATGGCTACACCTTC
TRBV2	18	few	-	TRBJ2-3	CASSDRPRPGRGTDTQYF	TGTGCCAGCAGTGACCGACCCAGACCTGGAAGGGGTACAGATACGCAGTATTTT
TRBV7-2	13	few	-	TRBJ2-2	CASSYLLTGELFF	TGTGCCAGCAGCTACCTCCTCACCGGGGAGCTGTTTTTT
TRBV20-1	17	few	TRBD2	TRBJ2-3	CSARVAGGLTSTDTQYF	TGCAGTGCTAGGGTAGCGGGAGGGTTGACTAGCACAGATACGCAGTATTTT
TRBV12-3/TRBV12-4	14	many	-	TRBJ1-1	CASSLGGGVTEAFF	TGTGCCAGCAGTTTAGGAGGGGGTGTCACTGAAGCTTTCTTT
TRBV11-3	14	-	TRBD1	TRBJ1-6	CASTPGTDNSPLHF	TGTGCCAGCACCCCCGGGACAGATAATTCACCCCTCCACTTT
TRBV24-1	15	many	-	TRBJ2-2	CATSSTVLNTGELFF	TGTGCCACCAGCTCAACTGTACTGAACACCGGGGAGCTGTTTTTT
TRBV7-6	13	-	-	TRBJ2-5	CASSVSRGETQYF	TGTGCCAGCAGCGTCAGTAGGGGGGAGACCCAGTACTTC
TRBV29-1	13	few	-	TRBJ1-1	CSVGRGMNTEAFF	TGCAGCGTTGGTCGCGGCATGAACACTGAAGCTTTCTTT
TRBV6-5	12	many	-	TRBJ2-2	CASSGNTGELFF	TGTGCCAGCAGCGGAAACACCGGGGAGCTGTTTTTT
TRBV12-3/TRBV12-4	15	-	-	TRBJ1-2	CASTTSPGGLMGYTF	TGTGCCAGCACCACCTCGCCGGGCGGGCTTATGGGCTACACCTTC
TRBV10-1	13	-	-	TRBJ2-1	CASSELGPYEQFF	TGCGCCAGCAGTGAGTTGGGCCCTTATGAGCAGTTCTTC
TRBV20-1	13	-	TRBD1	TRBJ1-2	CSATDRGLGGYTF	TGCAGTGCTACCGACAGGGGGCTCGGCGGCTACACCTTC
TRBV5-1	16	few	TRBD2	TRBJ2-1	CASSITGTSGRDEQFF	TGCGCCAGCAGCATAACCGGGACTAGCGGGCGCGATGAGCAGTTCTTC
TRBV10-3	15	-	TRBD2	TRBJ2-1	CAISPGTSDYNEQFF	TGTGCCATCAGTCCCGGGACTAGCGACTACAATGAGCAGTTCTTC
TRBV7-9	17	-	-	TRBJ1-5	CASSFPSLAEGHQPQHF	TGTGCCAGCAGCTTCCCCTCATTAGCAGAAGGTCATCAGCCCCAGCATTTT
TRBV7-2	14	many	-	TRBJ2-4	CASSLVGEWNIQYF	TGTGCCAGCAGCTTGGTAGGGGAGTGGAACATTCAGTACTTC
TRBV28	18	few	-	TRBJ1-5	CASSLWKRDILRNQPQHF	TGTGCCAGCAGTTTATGGAAAAGGGACATTCTTCGAAATCAGCCCCAGCATTTT
TRBV6-2/TRBV6-3	16	few	-	TRBJ1-1	CASRDPGARLNTEAFF	TGTGCCAGCAGGGACCCCGGGGCCCGACTGAACACTGAAGCTTTCTTT
TRBV11-2	13	few	-	TRBJ1-1	CASSPQLNTEAFF	TGTGCCAGCAGCCCCCAGCTGAACACTGAAGCTTTCTTT
TRBV4-2	18	-	TRBD1	TRBJ1-1	CASSHPPGTAWMNTEAFF	TGTGCCAGCAGCCACCCCCCCGGGACAGCCTGGATGAACACTGAAGCTTTCTTT